The source of this T cell receptor (beta chain) is a study of blood T cell repertoires in COVID-19. The CDR3 contains 16 residues. The germline gives CDR1 WNHNN, CDR2 SYGVQD (reference sequence). The V and J ends lost 8 bases and 6 bases, in that order; junction bases with no gene match: 13. Assay: immunoSEQ multiplex PCR; the TCRdb copy retains only in-frame clones and omits some. This table has under 250,000 clones, roughly 92% appearing once. This TCR derives from a man aged 55-75 years with COVID-19, enrolled during active disease. Sequencing used peripheral blood. The rearrangement links TRBV10-1 to TRBJ1-5, with 10 bases identical to TRBD1. CDR3 loop: CASSGQGKGTLQPQHF. The CDR3 region has the DNA TGCGCCAGCTCGGGACAGGGGAAGGGCACGCTTCAGCCCCAGCATTTT.